These T cell receptor beta chains were read from a single sample in a study of CD8 T cells in Susac syndrome. MiXCR was run by TCRdb on the immunoSEQ multiplex PCR reads, yielding one entry per CDR3 protein. The table shows some 260,000 distinct CDR3 sequences, with approximately 85% occurring only once. Sequenced input: CD8+ T cells from PBMCs. The origin of the receptors is a human donor with multiple sclerosis. CDR3s include the opening cysteine and the closing phenylalanine or tryptophan. D genes are given only for firm matches. A row's size may be missing; if present it is once, few, many or a size class.

DNA	CDR3	J	size	V	D
TGTGCCAGCAGCGCCCCGGTATCGGCGGGAGGGCCAGGGGAGACCCAGTACTTC	CASSAPVSAGGPGETQYF	TRBJ2-5	once	TRBV9	TRBD2
TGTGCCAGCAGCCCGGTCCTAGCGGGAGGGGGAAATGAGCAGTTCTTC	CASSPVLAGGGNEQFF	TRBJ2-1	NA	TRBV7-6	TRBD2
TGTGCCAGCAGTTTAAAGTTCCGACAGGGGTTGCAAGAGACCCAGTACTTC	CASSLKFRQGLQETQYF	TRBJ2-5	NA	TRBV27	TRBD1
TGTGCCAGCAGCTTCCGGGACGGCACCTACGAGCAGTACTTC	CASSFRDGTYEQYF	TRBJ2-7	NA	TRBV27	NA
TGTGCCAGCAGCCAATGGCGGGGCCCAGATACGCAGTATTTT	CASSQWRGPDTQYF	TRBJ2-3	NA	TRBV7-8	NA
TGTGCCAGCAGCCCCCGGGACAGGGGGCCCACTGAAGCTTTCTTT	CASSPRDRGPTEAFF	TRBJ1-1	NA	TRBV9	TRBD1
TGTGCCAGCAGCTTGGAGGGTACAGGGGGCCCACCTAACTATGGCTACACCTTC	CASSLEGTGGPPNYGYTF	TRBJ1-2	NA	TRBV5-5	TRBD1
TGTGCCAGCAGTTTAAACCGTGAGGGATGGGAGCAGTACTTC	CASSLNREGWEQYF	TRBJ2-7	NA	TRBV12-3/TRBV12-4	NA
TGTGCCAGCAGTTTATTGGGCGGGGCCGGCGGCGAGCAGTACTTC	CASSLLGGAGGEQYF	TRBJ2-7	NA	TRBV27	NA
TGTGCCAGCAGTCTAAGGACATTATACAATGAGCAGTTCTTC	CASSLRTLYNEQFF	TRBJ2-1	NA	TRBV12-3/TRBV12-4	NA
TGTGCCAGCAGTCTAGTCGGCAGGGAGGGTATCTATGGCTACACCTTC	CASSLVGREGIYGYTF	TRBJ1-2	NA	TRBV28	NA
TGTGCCAGCAGTTTGGTCCCCGCCTACGAGCAGTACTTC	CASSLVPAYEQYF	TRBJ2-7	few	TRBV28	NA
TGCAGCCTCTTAGGTGGGTTTGACAATGAGCAGTTCTTC	CSLLGGFDNEQFF	TRBJ2-1	NA	TRBV29-1	NA
TGTGCCAGCAGCCGACTACCAACAGGCGATACGCAGTATTTT	CASSRLPTGDTQYF	TRBJ2-3	NA	TRBV27	NA
TGTGCCATCAGTGGGTCCTTTAGCGGGAGGACGGATGAGCAGTTCTTC	CAISGSFSGRTDEQFF	TRBJ2-1	NA	TRBV10-3	TRBD2
TGTGCCAGCAGGACAGGGGCCGGAAACACTGAAGCTTTCTTT	CASRTGAGNTEAFF	TRBJ1-1	NA	TRBV12-3/TRBV12-4	TRBD1
TGTGCCAGCAGAGCCCCCTCTGTGAACACTGAAGCTTTCTTT	CASRAPSVNTEAFF	TRBJ1-1	once	TRBV7-9	NA
TGTGCCAGCGGGGGACAGGGGTCCTTCTATGGCTACACCTTC	CASGGQGSFYGYTF	TRBJ1-2	NA	TRBV3-1	TRBD1
TGTGCCAGCAGTTTAAGGACAGGCGCTAACTATGGCTACACCTTC	CASSLRTGANYGYTF	TRBJ1-2	NA	TRBV27	TRBD1
TGTGCCAGCAGCCCCGGGCGGAGCACAGATACGCAGTATTTT	CASSPGRSTDTQYF	TRBJ2-3	NA	TRBV5-8	NA